The 25 T cell receptor beta chains given below trace back to one sample, sequenced in a study of T cells in narcolepsy. Profiled with immunoSEQ multiplex PCR; TCRdb holds only in-frame clones, not every one. The table shows about 35,000 clones, with around 80% occurring only once. The sample taken for sequencing was memory (CD45RA-) CD4+ T cells from blood. These receptors were collected from a human donor in good health.

The J gene is TRBJ2-7, the V gene TRBV18; D call uncertain. Per the germline V gene, CDR1 is KGHSH and CDR2 is LQKENI. The CDR3 length is 10 residues. Trimming took off 5 bases at V and 5 bases at J, with 4 bases between the two ends. The CDR3: CASSNDEQYF. The CDR3 region has the DNA TGTGCCAGCTCAAACGACGAGCAGTACTTC.

The rearrangement links TRBV7-2 to TRBJ2-5; 9 bases fit TRBD2. CDR1 is SGHTA and CDR2 is FQGNSA in the germline V gene. The CDR3 is 15 amino acids. With V trimmed by 6 bases and J by 6 bases, 11 bases remained unmatched. CDR3 nucleotides: TGTGCCAGCAGTCAAAGCGGGGGGCCCCAGAAGACCCAGTACTTC. Translating gives CASSQSGGPQKTQYF.

In this sample, this clone turned up once. The J gene is TRBJ2-5, the V gene TRBV7-3; D is perhaps TRBD1 or TRBD2 (7 bases each). This CDR3 region has 14 residues. Trimming cost V 3 bases and J 5 bases, with 13 bases left between them. The V gene's germline CDR1 is SGHTA and CDR2 FQGTGA. Here the CDR3 reads CASSLTGRGETQYF. CDR3 in DNA: TGTGCCAGCAGCTTGACAGGGAGGGGGGAGACCCAGTACTTC.

This chain connects TRBV18 to TRBJ1-1; TRBD1 matches 10 bases. With V trimmed by 3 bases and J by 5 bases, 12 bases remained unmatched. The CDR3 covers 17 residues. Germline CDR1 reads KGHSH; CDR2 reads LQKENI. CDR3 DNA: TGTGCCAGCTCACCGCCGAGGGACAGGGGTTGGGGAACTGAAGCTTTCTTT. Translation gives CASSPPRDRGWGTEAFF.

The V and J genes are TRBV7-2 and TRBJ2-4, with 14 positions matching TRBD2. CDR3 size: 19 residues. Germline CDR1 reads SGHTA; CDR2 reads FQGNSA. Trimming cost V 5 bases and J 0 bases; bases outside gene matches: 9. The CDR3: CASSAGTSGSRLAKNIQYF. The DNA of the CDR3 is TGTGCCAGCAGCGCGGGGACTAGCGGGAGTCGTCTAGCCAAAAACATTCAGTACTTC.

This clone was picked up a small number of times. The DNA for the CDR3 is TGTGCCAGTAGTACAGGGAATCCTACCTATGGCTACACCTTC. It yields the protein CASSTGNPTYGYTF. The chain uses TRBV19 and TRBJ1-2, with D perhaps matching TRBD1 (5 bases). This CDR3 contains 14 residues. In germline, CDR1 is LNHDA, CDR2 SQIVND (reference sequence). Trimming removed 4 bases at V and 4 bases at J, with 13 bases between.

This sequence joins TRBV2 and TRBJ2-7, with D perhaps being TRBD1 or TRBD2 (5 bases each). Looked up from germline, CDR1 is SNHLY and CDR2 is FYNNEI. The CDR3 contains 15 residues. Trimming pared 3 bases from V and 2 bases from J, leaving 14 bases between. The CDR3 DNA reads as TGTGCCAGCAGTGAGCTCACCCGGGGCGCCTACGAGCAGTACTTC. Translated, it gives CASSELTRGAYEQYF.

This chain uses TRBV4-1 with TRBJ1-1, with 9 bases lining up with TRBD1. The germline V gene has CDR1 MGHRA and CDR2 YSYEKL. The CDR3 runs 15 residues. V lost 2 bases, J lost 6 bases, and 7 bases stayed unmatched. This CDR3 reads CASSQHTGGRAEAFF. The CDR3 DNA is TGCGCCAGCAGCCAACACACAGGGGGCCGGGCTGAAGCTTTCTTT.

V usage is TRBV9 and J usage is TRBJ1-2; D gene uncertain. CDR3 size: 12 residues. Germline V gene data show CDR1 as SGDLS and CDR2 as YYNGEE. Trimming took off 4 bases at V and 6 bases at J, with 10 bases between the two ends. CDR3 in DNA: TGTGCCAGCAGCTACCGGGGAAATGGCTACACCTTC. Its translation is CASSYRGNGYTF.

The J gene is TRBJ2-1, the V gene TRBV29-1; no definite D call. This CDR3 comprises 14 residues. V lost 6 bases and J 5 bases, leaving 17 bases between the germline ends. CDR1 and CDR2 (germline): SQVTM, ANQGSEA. The DNA for the CDR3 is TGCAGCGTCTCCCGGCCCATCTTGCACAATGAGCAGTTCTTC. This encodes CSVSRPILHNEQFF.

The CDR3 DNA reads TGTGCCAGCAGCTTAAATGGGCCTAGCGCATCACCTTACAATGAGCAGTTCTTC. Its protein product is CASSLNGPSASPYNEQFF. The chain uses TRBV7-3 and TRBJ2-1, with D tentatively TRBD2 (6 bases). The germline CDR1 and CDR2 sequences are SGHTA and FQGTGA. This CDR3 spans 18 amino acids. V lost 1 base to trimming and J lost 4 bases, with 20 bases between them.

This clone was seen only a few times. The chain links TRBV5-1 to TRBJ2-6; a possible D gene is TRBD2 (5 bases). V dropped 0 bases and J dropped 2 bases, with 9 bases sitting between them. This CDR3 has 16 amino acids. CDR1 and CDR2 (germline): SGHRS, YFSETQ. The CDR3 nucleotides read TGCGCCAGCAGCTTGGGAGCGGCAGCTGGGGCCAACGTCCTGACTTTC. Residues: CASSLGAAAGANVLTF.

The chain is built from TRBV5-1 and TRBJ2-1; TRBD2 agrees at 11 bases. The CDR3 covers 16 residues. The V gene end was trimmed by 4 bases and the J gene end by 2 bases; junction bases not matched to a gene: 5. CDR1 is SGHRS, CDR2 YFSETQ, per germline. CDR3 sequence: CASSNILAGAYNEQFF. CDR3 DNA: TGCGCCAGCAGCAACATACTAGCGGGAGCCTACAATGAGCAGTTCTTC. Combining the CDR3 with reference TRBV5-1 and TRBJ2-1 gives the whole variable domain KAGVTQTPRYLIKTRGQQVTLSCSPISGHRSVSWYQQTPGQGLQFLFEYFSETQRNKGNFPGRFSGRQFSNSRSEMNVSTLELGDSALYLCASSNILAGAYNEQFFGPGTRLTVL.

The chain carries TRBV4-2 and TRBJ2-3, with 10 bases that match TRBD2. Germline values: CDR1 LGHNA, CDR2 YNFKEQ. This CDR3 is 19 amino acids long. Trimming at V came to 4 bases and at J to 2 bases, leaving 15 bases not matched to a gene. The CDR3: CASSPAKASGGPSTDTQYF. CDR3 in DNA: TGTGCCAGCAGCCCCGCGAAGGCTAGCGGGGGCCCCTCCACAGATACGCAGTATTTT.

The rearrangement links TRBV11-2 to TRBJ2-7; 7 bases align to TRBD2. Germline V lookup: CDR1 SGHAT, CDR2 FQNNGV. J lost 2 bases, V lost 3 bases, and 7 bases had no gene match. The CDR3 has 15 residues. The CDR3 DNA reads TGTGCCAGCAGCTTTCTCCCCGGGAGGCCCTACGAGCAGTACTTC. Encoded protein: CASSFLPGRPYEQYF.

V gene TRBV7-2 combines with J gene TRBJ2-7; 7 bases agree with TRBD2. The V gene's germline CDR1 is SGHTA and CDR2 FQGNSA. The ends lost 3 bases at V and 5 bases at J; junction bases unmatched: 4. This CDR3 has 13 residues. The CDR3 is CASSFKAGHEQYF. For the CDR3, the DNA is TGTGCCAGCAGCTTTAAAGCGGGACACGAGCAGTACTTC.

Note on this clone: Other nucleotide sequences from this sample produce the same CDR3. This rearrangement joins TRBV18 to TRBJ2-3; a possible D gene is TRBD2 (6 bases). Trimming pared 6 bases from V and 0 bases from J, leaving 10 bases between. This CDR3 is 14 amino acids long. CDR1 is KGHSH and CDR2 is LQKENI in the germline V gene. CDR3 nucleotide sequence: TGTGCCAGCTCGTCCGGGACTAGCACAGATACGCAGTATTTT. As protein: CASSSGTSTDTQYF.

The gene calls are TRBV2 and TRBJ2-1, with D possibly TRBD1 on 6 matching bases. V dropped 5 bases and J dropped 5 bases, with 10 bases sitting between them. The germline V gene has CDR1 SNHLY and CDR2 FYNNEI. There are 13 residues in the CDR3. CDR3 amino acids: CASSITGNNEQFF. CDR3 coding DNA: TGTGCCAGCAGTATAACAGGGAACAATGAGCAGTTCTTC.

This sequence joins TRBV4-2 and TRBJ2-5, with a tentative D call TRBD1 (6 bases). TRBJ2-7 matches the DNA end more closely, so the J call is doubtful. This CDR3 is 16 amino acids long. Germline loops: CDR1 LGHNA, CDR2 YNFKEQ. The CDR3 nucleotides are TGTGCCAGCAGCCAGGTTGGCCGGGGACAACACTACGAGCAGTACTTC. It translates to CASSQVGRGQHYEQYF.

The chain is built from TRBV2 and TRBJ2-7; 7 positions match TRBD1. The V gene's germline CDR1 is SNHLY and CDR2 FYNNEI. This CDR3 comprises 14 residues. V shed 2 bases and J 1 base; nucleotides not matched to a gene: 2. CDR3 nucleotides: TGTGCCAGCAGTGAAAGGACAGGTTCCTACGAGCAGTACTTC. It specifies CASSERTGSYEQYF.

The chain is built from TRBV5-1 and TRBJ2-3; 12 bases match TRBD2. The junction had 8 bases not matched to a gene; V was cut back by 5 bases and J by 4 bases. Germline CDR1 is SGHRS and CDR2 is YFSETQ. This CDR3 is 16 amino acids long. The CDR3 loop reads CASRPGTSGLADTQYF. CDR3 coding DNA: TGCGCCAGCAGACCAGGGACTAGCGGGTTGGCAGATACGCAGTATTTT.

The V and J genes are TRBV5-1 and TRBJ1-6; D is unresolved. V was trimmed by 0 bases and J by 8 bases, leaving 12 bases between them. The length of the CDR3 is 15 residues. The germline V gene has CDR1 SGHRS and CDR2 YFSETQ. The CDR3 is CASSLAADGHSPLHF. Here the CDR3 DNA reads TGCGCCAGCAGCTTGGCCGCCGATGGACATTCACCCCTCCACTTT.

The CDR3 region has the DNA TGTGCCAGCAGCAAGCAGGGATTCGGTCACTATGGCTACACCTTC. It encodes CASSKQGFGHYGYTF. The V call is TRBV6-5, the J call TRBJ1-2; possibly TRBD1 for D (5 bases). Germline-derived CDR1 and CDR2 are MNHEY and SVGAGI. The germline V and J ends were trimmed by 6 bases and 3 bases, with 17 bases remaining between them. The length of the CDR3 is 15 residues.

This chain uses TRBV25-1 with TRBJ2-3; D might be TRBD1 (5 bases). CDR1 is MGHDK and CDR2 is SYGVNS in the germline V gene. The germline V and J ends were trimmed by 7 bases and 6 bases, with 14 bases remaining between them. The CDR3 contains 13 residues. The CDR3 loop reads CASKRGGLDTQYF. For the CDR3, the DNA is TGTGCCAGCAAAAGGGGCGGCCTGGATACGCAGTATTTT.

The chain has TRBV11-2 and TRBJ2-5; weak D call: TRBD1 (5 bases). This CDR3 comprises 13 residues. V was clipped by 6 bases and J by 9 bases, with 17 bases between them. Per the germline V gene, CDR1 is SGHAT and CDR2 is FQNNGV. The CDR3 DNA is TGTGCCAGCAGACGGACGGCTTTAGGGGCCCAGTACTTC. Translated, it gives CASRRTALGAQYF.